A selection of T cell receptor beta chains follows, all from one sample in a study of vaccination and CD4 T cells after COVID-19. TCRdb re-analysed the PCR reads in MiXCR, keeping a single row per CDR3 protein. The sample includes approximately 11,000 distinct CDR3 sequences, 30% to 50% of them seen just once. Their recognized antigens are unknown. Sequenced material: CD4+ T cells from blood, cultured in vitro. These receptors were taken from a human donor in good health. Each CDR3 is given with its conserved first and last residue. D genes are given only for firm matches. Clone size appears in some rows only: once, few, many, or a class for an expanded clone.

size	J	D	V	CDR3	DNA
.	TRBJ2-5	.	TRBV28	CASSLRRQETQYF	TGTGCCAGCAGTTTAAGGAGACAAGAGACCCAGTACTTC
.	TRBJ2-2	.	TRBV20-1	CSASLSPGELFF	TGCAGTGCTAGTCTCTCCCCCGGGGAGCTGTTTTTT
few	TRBJ2-3	.	TRBV20-1	CSAGPGTDTQYF	TGCAGTGCTGGTCCGGGCACAGATACGCAGTATTTT
.	TRBJ2-3	.	TRBV7-2	CASSFGGPTDTQYF	TGTGCCAGCAGCTTCGGGGGGCCCACAGATACGCAGTATTTT
.	TRBJ2-3	TRBD2	TRBV15	CATSREREPDTQYF	TGTGCCACCAGCAGAGAGCGGGAGCCAGATACGCAGTATTTT
few	TRBJ2-3	.	TRBV2	CASSERVPSTDTQYF	TGTGCCAGCAGCGAGCGGGTCCCTAGCACAGATACGCAGTATTTT
.	TRBJ1-1	.	TRBV28	CASSLGRGTGAFF	TGTGCCAGCAGTTTAGGCCGGGGGACTGGAGCTTTCTTT
few	TRBJ1-5	.	TRBV6-1	CASSEESRWGDQPQHF	TGTGCCAGCAGTGAAGAAAGTCGGTGGGGGGATCAGCCCCAGCATTTT
.	TRBJ1-2	.	TRBV29-1	CSVSGSGRGLGYTF	TGCAGCGTCTCCGGGAGCGGGAGGGGTCTTGGCTACACCTTC
few	TRBJ2-1	TRBD1	TRBV7-8	CASSLEWAGGLNEQFF	TGTGCCAGCAGCTTAGAATGGGCAGGGGGCTTGAATGAGCAGTTCTTC
.	TRBJ2-1	TRBD1	TRBV5-1	CASSLGDRYNEQFF	TGCGCCAGCAGCTTAGGGGACAGATACAATGAGCAGTTCTTC
.	TRBJ2-5	TRBD2	TRBV7-2	CASSPRGGSGETQYF	TGTGCCAGCAGCCCTAGGGGCGGGAGTGGGGAGACCCAGTACTTC
.	TRBJ1-4	.	TRBV21-1	CASSSPSAGGNEKLFF	TGTGCCAGCAGCTCCCCCTCGGCAGGGGGCAATGAAAAACTGTTTTTT
once	TRBJ2-7	.	TRBV6-1	CASRGAVEHF	TGTGCCAGCAGGGGAGCCGTTGAACACTTC
once	TRBJ1-5	.	TRBV6-1	CASSEGQGKGPPRHF	TGTGCCAGCAGTGAAGGTCAGGGAAAGGGTCCGCCCCGGCATTTT
.	TRBJ2-3	.	TRBV18	CASSPGPQSTQYF	TGTGCCAGCTCACCAGGGCCTCAATCGACGCAGTATTTT
once	TRBJ2-3	TRBD1	TRBV7-2	CASTPGGSDTQYF	TGTGCCAGCACCCCAGGGGGTTCAGATACGCAGTATTTT
once	TRBJ2-7	TRBD2	TRBV6-1	CASSASGTAYEQYF	TGTGCCAGCAGTGCTAGCGGGACAGCCTACGAGCAGTACTTC
.	TRBJ2-1	TRBD2	TRBV19	CASSVRLAGGPGDEQFF	TGTGCCAGTAGTGTTCGACTAGCGGGAGGGCCAGGGGATGAGCAGTTCTTC
.	TRBJ2-7	.	TRBV7-2	CASSLGGGAYEQYF	TGTGCCAGCAGCTTAGGGGGAGGTGCCTACGAGCAGTACTTC
.	TRBJ1-1	.	TRBV18	CASSQRTEANTEAFF	TGTGCCAGCTCACAACGGACAGAGGCGAACACTGAAGCTTTCTTT
.	TRBJ2-7	TRBD2	TRBV27	CASRTLAGGFEQYF	TGTGCCAGCAGGACTCTAGCGGGAGGGTTTGAGCAGTACTTC
few	TRBJ2-2	.	TRBV28	CASITMGGTGELFF	TGTGCCAGCATCACTATGGGGGGCACCGGGGAGCTGTTTTTT
medium-sized	TRBJ2-1	TRBD1	TRBV2	CASSGRDRGYNEQFF	TGTGCCAGCAGTGGTCGGGACAGGGGTTACAATGAGCAGTTCTTC
.	TRBJ1-6	.	TRBV7-3	CASSLYRGNNSPLHF	TGTGCCAGCAGCTTATATCGGGGAAATAATTCACCCCTCCACTTT
.	TRBJ2-1	TRBD2	TRBV6-1	CANSKREGDYEQFF	TGTGCCAACTCGAAGCGGGAAGGAGATTATGAGCAGTTCTTC
.	TRBJ2-1	.	TRBV27	CASSLSWYNEQFF	TGTGCCAGCAGTTTATCATGGTACAATGAGCAGTTCTTC
few	TRBJ2-1	TRBD2	TRBV6-2/TRBV6-3	CASRRATSGTIRDEQFF	TGTGCCAGCAGGAGGGCTACTAGCGGGACGATTCGGGATGAGCAGTTCTTC
.	TRBJ1-5	.	TRBV28	CASSQRDPKRHQPQHF	TGTGCCAGCAGTCAAAGGGACCCCAAGAGACATCAGCCCCAGCATTTT
few	TRBJ1-6	.	TRBV7-9	CASGGSSYNSPLHF	TGTGCCAGCGGGGGGAGCTCCTATAATTCACCCCTCCACTTT
.	TRBJ2-7	.	TRBV4-3	CASSHHGDQQYF	TGCGCCAGCAGCCACCACGGCGACCAGCAGTACTTC
.	TRBJ2-1	TRBD2	TRBV19	CASSAGGRGYNEQFF	TGTGCCAGTAGTGCGGGAGGAAGGGGCTACAATGAGCAGTTCTTC
.	TRBJ1-5	.	TRBV5-8	CASSWIVRVNSNQPQHF	TGTGCCAGCAGCTGGATAGTCAGGGTCAATAGCAATCAGCCCCAGCATTTT
.	TRBJ2-2	.	TRBV7-6	CASSPRASAGELFF	TGTGCTAGCAGCCCCAGGGCGTCGGCCGGGGAGCTGTTTTTT
.	TRBJ1-1	TRBD1	TRBV28	CASSPAGQLTNTEAFF	TGTGCCAGCAGTCCTGCGGGACAGTTAACGAACACTGAAGCTTTCTTT
.	TRBJ1-1	.	TRBV15	CATSSPSDGIEAFF	TGTGCCACCAGCAGCCCTAGTGACGGAATTGAAGCTTTCTTT
once	TRBJ2-2	.	TRBV6-4	CASSERGSTGELFF	TGTGCCAGCAGTGAAAGGGGGAGTACCGGGGAGCTGTTTTTT
.	TRBJ1-1	.	TRBV15	CATSRDRGWNTEAFF	TGTGCCACCAGCAGAGATCGGGGGTGGAACACTGAAGCTTTCTTT
few	TRBJ1-2	TRBD1	TRBV30	CAWRMGQGVDYGYTF	TGTGCCTGGAGAATGGGACAGGGAGTAGACTATGGCTACACCTTC
.	TRBJ1-5	.	TRBV6-1	CASSASGHPYSGQPQHF	TGTGCCAGCAGCGCCTCGGGACACCCATATAGCGGTCAGCCCCAGCATTTT
.	TRBJ2-7	.	TRBV19	CASINHNDPYEQYF	TGTGCCAGTATAAACCACAACGATCCCTACGAGCAGTACTTC
.	TRBJ1-2	.	TRBV18	CASSDRNYGYTF	TGTGCCAGCTCGGACAGAAACTATGGCTACACCTTC
.	TRBJ2-2	.	TRBV6-2/TRBV6-3	CASSPQGGAITGELFF	TGTGCCAGCAGTCCCCAAGGGGGGGCGATCACCGGGGAGCTGTTTTTT
.	TRBJ2-3	.	TRBV29-1	CSVARQHTDTQYF	TGCAGCGTTGCTCGGCAACACACAGATACGCAGTATTTT
.	TRBJ1-1	.	TRBV20-1	CSARSGWGRTEAFF	TGCAGTGCTAGATCAGGGTGGGGGCGGACTGAAGCTTTCTTT
.	TRBJ2-1	TRBD1	TRBV20-1	CSVPGPGGIRQFF	TGCAGTGTCCCGGGACCAGGGGGTATACGGCAGTTCTTC
.	TRBJ2-3	TRBD2	TRBV28	CASSLASGSPDTQYF	TGTGCCAGCAGTTTAGCTAGCGGGAGTCCAGATACGCAGTATTTT
.	TRBJ2-4	.	TRBV20-1	CSARSGPQNIQYF	TGCAGTGCGAGGTCGGGCCCCCAAAACATTCAGTACTTC
.	TRBJ2-1	.	TRBV28	CASSARRQFF	TGTGCCAGCAGCGCCCGACGGCAGTTCTTC
few	TRBJ1-5	TRBD1	TRBV24-1	CATSDHGQGREPQHF	TGTGCCACCAGTGACCACGGACAGGGCCGGGAGCCCCAGCATTTT
few	TRBJ2-3	TRBD2	TRBV4-2	CASSQEPAGGTDTQYF	TGTGCCAGCAGCCAAGAACCAGCGGGAGGCACAGATACGCAGTATTTT
few	TRBJ2-5	TRBD1	TRBV24-1	CATNTGGQETQYF	TGTGCCACCAATACAGGGGGACAAGAGACCCAGTACTTC
once	TRBJ2-5	.	TRBV30	CAWSVGETQYF	TGTGCCTGGAGTGTAGGGGAGACCCAGTACTTC
few	TRBJ1-2	.	TRBV20-1	CSARKKQVSGGYTF	TGCAGTGCTAGGAAAAAACAGGTCTCAGGGGGCTACACCTTC
.	TRBJ2-7	.	TRBV20-1	CSARKLVSAYEQYF	TGCAGTGCGAGAAAACTAGTAAGTGCCTACGAGCAGTACTTC
.	TRBJ2-1	TRBD1	TRBV7-3	CASSSLLGQGAYNEQFF	TGTGCCAGCAGCTCCCTATTAGGACAGGGGGCATACAATGAGCAGTTCTTC
.	TRBJ1-5	.	TRBV18	CASSPYGGGGNQPQHF	TGTGCCAGCTCACCATACGGGGGGGGTGGCAATCAGCCCCAGCATTTT
once	TRBJ2-3	.	TRBV19	CASSIYRITDTQYF	TGTGCCAGTAGTATTTACAGGATCACAGATACGCAGTATTTT
medium-sized	TRBJ1-2	.	TRBV15	CATSREGQMYGYTF	TGTGCCACCAGCAGAGAAGGACAGATGTATGGCTACACCTTC
.	TRBJ2-1	TRBD2	TRBV25-1	CASSGLAGGEDTYNEQFF	TGTGCCAGCAGTGGTCTAGCGGGAGGGGAAGATACCTACAATGAGCAGTTCTTC